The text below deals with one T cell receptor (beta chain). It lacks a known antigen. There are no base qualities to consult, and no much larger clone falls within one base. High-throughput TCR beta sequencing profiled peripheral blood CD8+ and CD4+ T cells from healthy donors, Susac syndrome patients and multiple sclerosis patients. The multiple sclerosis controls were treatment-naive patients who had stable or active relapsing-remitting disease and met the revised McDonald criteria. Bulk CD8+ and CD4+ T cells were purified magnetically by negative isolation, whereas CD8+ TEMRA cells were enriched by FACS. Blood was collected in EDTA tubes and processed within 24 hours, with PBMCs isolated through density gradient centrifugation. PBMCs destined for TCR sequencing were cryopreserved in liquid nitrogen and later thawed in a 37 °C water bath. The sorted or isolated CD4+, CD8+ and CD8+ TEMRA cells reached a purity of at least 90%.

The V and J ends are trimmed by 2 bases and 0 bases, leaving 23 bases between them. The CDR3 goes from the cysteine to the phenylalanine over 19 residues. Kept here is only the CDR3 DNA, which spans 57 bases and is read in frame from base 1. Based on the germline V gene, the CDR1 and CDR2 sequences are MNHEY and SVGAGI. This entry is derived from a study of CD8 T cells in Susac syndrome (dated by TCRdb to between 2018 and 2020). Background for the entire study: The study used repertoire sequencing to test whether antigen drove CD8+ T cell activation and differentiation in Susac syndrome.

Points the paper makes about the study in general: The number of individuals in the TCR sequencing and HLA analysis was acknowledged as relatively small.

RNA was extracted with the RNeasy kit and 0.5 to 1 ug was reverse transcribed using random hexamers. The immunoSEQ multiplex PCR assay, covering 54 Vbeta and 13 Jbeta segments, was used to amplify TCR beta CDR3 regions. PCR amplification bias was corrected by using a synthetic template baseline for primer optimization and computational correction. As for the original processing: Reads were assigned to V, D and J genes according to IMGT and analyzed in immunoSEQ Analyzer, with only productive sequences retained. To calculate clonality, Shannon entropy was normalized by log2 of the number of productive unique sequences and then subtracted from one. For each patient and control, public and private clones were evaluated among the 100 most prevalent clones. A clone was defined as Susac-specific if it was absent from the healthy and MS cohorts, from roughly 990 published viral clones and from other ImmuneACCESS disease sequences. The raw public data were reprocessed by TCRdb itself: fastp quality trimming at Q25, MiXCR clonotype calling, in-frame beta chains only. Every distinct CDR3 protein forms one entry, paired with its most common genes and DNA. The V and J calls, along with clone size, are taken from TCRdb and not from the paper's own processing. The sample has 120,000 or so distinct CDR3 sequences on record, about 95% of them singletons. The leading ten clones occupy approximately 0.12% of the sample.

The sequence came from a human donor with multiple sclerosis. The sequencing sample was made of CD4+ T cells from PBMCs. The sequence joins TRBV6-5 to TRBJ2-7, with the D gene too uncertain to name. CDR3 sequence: CASSYVFLGLQSGSYEQYF. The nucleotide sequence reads TGTGCCAGCAGTTACGTGTTTCTCGGTTTGCAATCTGGCTCCTACGAGCAGTACTTC.